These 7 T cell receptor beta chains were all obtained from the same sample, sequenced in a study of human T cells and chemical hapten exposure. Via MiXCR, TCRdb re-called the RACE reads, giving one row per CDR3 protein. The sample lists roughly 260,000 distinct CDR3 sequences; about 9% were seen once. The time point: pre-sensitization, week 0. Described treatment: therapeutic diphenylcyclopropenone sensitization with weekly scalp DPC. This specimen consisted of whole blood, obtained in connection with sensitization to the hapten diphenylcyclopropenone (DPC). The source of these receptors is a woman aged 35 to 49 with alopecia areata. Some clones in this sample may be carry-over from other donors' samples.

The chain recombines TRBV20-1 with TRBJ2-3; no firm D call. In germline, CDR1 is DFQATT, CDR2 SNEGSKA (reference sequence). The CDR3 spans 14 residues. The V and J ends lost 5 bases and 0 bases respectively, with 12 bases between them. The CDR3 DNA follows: TGCAGTGCTGCTCACTCCTTGAGCACAGATACGCAGTATTTT. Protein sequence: CSAAHSLSTDTQYF.

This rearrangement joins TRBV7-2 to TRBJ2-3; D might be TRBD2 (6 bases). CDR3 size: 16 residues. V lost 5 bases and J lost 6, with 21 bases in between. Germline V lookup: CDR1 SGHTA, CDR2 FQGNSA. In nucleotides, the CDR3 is TGTGCCAGCAGCCATCGGGACTCCCACCCGGTGGATACGCAGTATTTT. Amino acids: CASSHRDSHPVDTQYF.

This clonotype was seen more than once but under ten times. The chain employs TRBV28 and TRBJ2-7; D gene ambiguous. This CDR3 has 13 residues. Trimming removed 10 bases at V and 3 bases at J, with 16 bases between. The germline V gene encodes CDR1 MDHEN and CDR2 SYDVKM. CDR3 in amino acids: CAIADRTVYEQYF. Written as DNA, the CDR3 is TGTGCCATCGCGGACCGCACCGTCTACGAGCAGTACTTC.

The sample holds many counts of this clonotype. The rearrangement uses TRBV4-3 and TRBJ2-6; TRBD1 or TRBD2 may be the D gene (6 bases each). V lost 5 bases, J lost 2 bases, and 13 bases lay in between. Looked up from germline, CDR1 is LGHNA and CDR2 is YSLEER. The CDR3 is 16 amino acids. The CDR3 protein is CASSLRGGTGANVLTF. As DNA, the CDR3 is TGCGCCAGCAGCTTACGAGGGGGGACTGGGGCCAACGTCCTGACTTTC.

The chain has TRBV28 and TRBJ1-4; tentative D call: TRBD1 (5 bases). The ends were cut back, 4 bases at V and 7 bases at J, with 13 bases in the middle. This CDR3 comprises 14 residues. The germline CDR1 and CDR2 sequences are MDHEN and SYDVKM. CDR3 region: CASSSPGRVEKLFF. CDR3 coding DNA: TGTGCCAGCAGTTCCCCGGGACGGGTTGAAAAACTGTTTTTT.

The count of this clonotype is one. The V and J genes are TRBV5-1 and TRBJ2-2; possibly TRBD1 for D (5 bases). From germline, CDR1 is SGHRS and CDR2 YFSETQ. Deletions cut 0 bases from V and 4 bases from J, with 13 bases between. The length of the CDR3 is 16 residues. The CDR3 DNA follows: TGCGCCAGCAGCTTGGCACAGGCACGGAGCACCGGGGAGCTGTTTTTT. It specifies CASSLAQARSTGELFF. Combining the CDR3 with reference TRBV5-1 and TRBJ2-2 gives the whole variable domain KAGVTQTPRYLIKTRGQQVTLSCSPISGHRSVSWYQQTPGQGLQFLFEYFSETQRNKGNFPGRFSGRQFSNSRSEMNVSTLELGDSALYLCASSLAQARSTGELFFGEGSRLTVL.

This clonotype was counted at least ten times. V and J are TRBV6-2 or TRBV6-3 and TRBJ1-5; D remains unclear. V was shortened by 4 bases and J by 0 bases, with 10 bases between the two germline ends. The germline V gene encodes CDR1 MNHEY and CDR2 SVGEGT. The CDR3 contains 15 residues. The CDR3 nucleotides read TGTGCCAGCAGTTTACGCCTCAATAGCAATCAGCCCCAGCATTTT. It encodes CASSLRLNSNQPQHF.